Listed below are T cell receptor beta chains from one sample, sequenced in a study of blood T cell repertoires in COVID-19. Assay: immunoSEQ multiplex PCR; the TCRdb copy retains only in-frame clones and omits some. This table holds fewer than 250,000 clones, 88% found once. Material for sequencing was PBMCs or T cells enriched from blood (not recorded which). These receptors came from a woman aged 45-65 years with acute COVID-19. The CDR3 runs from the conserved cysteine through the conserved F or W. The D gene is left open where the match is weak. A row's size may be missing; if present it is once, few, many or a size class.

d_call,clone_size,j_call,v_call,cdr3_nt,cdr3_aa
.,.,TRBJ1-2,TRBV7-8,TGTGCCAGCAGCTTAGCGCCCGGGTATGGCTACACCTTC,CASSLAPGYGYTF
TRBD1,.,TRBJ2-3,TRBV30,TGTGCCTGGGCAGGACAGGGGACCCCCGGTACGCAGTATTTT,CAWAGQGTPGTQYF
.,.,TRBJ2-2,TRBV4-2,TGTGCCAGCAGCCAAGAACCGAGCTACACCGGGGAGCTGTTTTTT,CASSQEPSYTGELFF
.,.,TRBJ1-2,TRBV28,TGTGCCACCGACTTTTTTGGCTACACCTTC,CATDFFGYTF
TRBD1,.,TRBJ1-2,TRBV29-1,TGCAGCGGTAGGACAGGGCAGTATGGCTACACCTTC,CSGRTGQYGYTF
.,.,TRBJ1-6,TRBV27,TGTGCCAGCAGTTCCCCCTTTTCACCCCTCCACTTT,CASSSPFSPLHF
.,once,TRBJ2-7,TRBV19,TGTGCCAGTAGTATTGCGTCCGGACGGGGCTACGAGCAGTACTTC,CASSIASGRGYEQYF
.,.,TRBJ1-2,TRBV4-1,TGCGCCAGCAGCCAGCCGGGCGGGCCACGCTATGGCTACACCTTC,CASSQPGGPRYGYTF
.,.,TRBJ2-1,TRBV27,TGTGCCAGCAGTTTACGGCGGCTTAATGAGCAGTTCTTC,CASSLRRLNEQFF
.,.,TRBJ2-1,TRBV6-4,TGTGCCAGCAGTGACACGACAAGGGGTTACAATGAGCAGTTCTTC,CASSDTTRGYNEQFF
.,.,TRBJ2-1,TRBV28,TGTGCCAGCAGTTTATTTCGGGGAAGATCAGTGTTCAATGAGCAGTTCTTC,CASSLFRGRSVFNEQFF
.,.,TRBJ2-1,TRBV5-3,TGTGCCAGAAGCAGACAGGAATTCGATGAGCAGTTCTTC,CARSRQEFDEQFF